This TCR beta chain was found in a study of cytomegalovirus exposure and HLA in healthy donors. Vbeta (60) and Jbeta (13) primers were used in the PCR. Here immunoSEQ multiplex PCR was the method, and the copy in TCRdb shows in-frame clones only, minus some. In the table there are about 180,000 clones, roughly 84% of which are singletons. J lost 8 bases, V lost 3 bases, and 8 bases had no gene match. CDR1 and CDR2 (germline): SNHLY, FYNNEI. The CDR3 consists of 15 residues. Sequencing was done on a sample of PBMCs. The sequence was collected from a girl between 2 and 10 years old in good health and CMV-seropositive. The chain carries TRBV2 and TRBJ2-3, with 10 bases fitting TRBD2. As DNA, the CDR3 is TGTGCCAGCAGTGACCGGACTAGCGGAGGACCTACGCAGTATTTT. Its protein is CASSDRTSGGPTQYF. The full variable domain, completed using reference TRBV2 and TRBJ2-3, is EPEVTQTPSHQVTQMGQEVILRCVPISNHLYFYWYRQILGQKVEFLVSFYNNEISEKSEIFDDQFSVERPDGSNFTLKIRSTKLEDSAMYFCASSDRTSGGPTQYFGPGTRLTVL.